This T cell receptor (beta chain) is from a study of cytomegalovirus exposure and HLA in healthy donors. Amplification used 60 Vbeta primers and 13 Jbeta primers. The protocol was immunoSEQ multiplex PCR, while the TCRdb copy is restricted to in-frame clones and leaves out a portion. This repertoire includes about 100,000 clones. V was cut by 3 bases and J by 8 bases, with 17 bases left in between. The germline CDR1 and CDR2 sequences are SGHRS and YFSETQ. This CDR3 is 15 amino acids long. About this clone: What it binds is unknown.

Study observations and caveats: Information on immune exposure was restricted to one variable (CMV serostatus). Later, an analysis showed that TCR beta chains associated with HLA were more clonally expanded than others that were equally common.

The TCR originated in a man aged 45-65 years in good health and CMV-seronegative. The V call is TRBV5-1, the J call TRBJ1-4; D gene uncertain. Sequencing was performed on PBMCs. CDR3 amino acids: CASSSTGNLGEKLFF. The CDR3 DNA sequence: TGCGCCAGCAGCTCAACGGGAAACTTGGGGGAAAAACTGTTTTTT.